Below, 25 T cell receptor beta chains from the same sample are listed, as sequenced in a study of HIV-infected children after antiretroviral therapy interruption. Unique molecular identifiers were included in an RNA-based 3' RACE TCR library. TCRdb re-called the 3' RACE reads with MiXCR, one entry per CDR3 protein. The profile shows about 40,000 distinct CDR3 sequences, approximately 7% of them singletons. Treatment: PENTA 11 planned treatment interruption arm or continuous ART arm. The sequences come from CD45RA+ CD4+ T cells from PBMCs, pooled from several time points, collected from a donor given antiretroviral therapy, either interrupted or continuous. Specified subset: naive CD4+ CD45RA+ CD45RO- T cells. The source of these receptors is a pool of human donors with HIV.

The table lists this clonotype with many counts. The chain has TRBV27 and TRBJ2-7; TRBD1 matches 8 bases. After removal of 3 bases from V and 2 bases from J, the junction contained 3 bases not matched to a gene. CDR3 length equals 14 residues. Germline V lookup: CDR1 MNHEY, CDR2 SMNVEV (reference sequence). In DNA, the CDR3 is TGTGCCAGCAGTTTTTCAGGGGGCCCCTACGAGCAGTACTTC. The encoded protein is CASSFSGGPYEQYF.

The chain recombines TRBV6-2 or TRBV6-3 with TRBJ2-1, with TRBD2 matching 11 bases. CDR1 and CDR2 from the germline V gene are MNHEY and SVGEGT. V was clipped by 2 bases and J by 9 bases; unmatched bases: 6. This CDR3 is 15 amino acids long. CDR3 residues: CASSYIAGGPPEQFF. The CDR3 DNA reads as TGTGCCAGCAGTTACATAGCGGGGGGGCCACCTGAGCAGTTCTTC.

This clonotype showed up many times. An end of the junction does not agree with germline; a read error may underlie this. The chain recombines TRBV10-1 with TRBJ2-4, with 9 bases that match TRBD1. The CDR3 covers 13 residues. The V gene's germline CDR1 is WNHNN and CDR2 SYGVQD (reference sequence). CDR3 residues: CASSERDRDTLYF. CDR3 in DNA: TGTGCCAGCAGTGAAAGGGACAGGGACACCTTGTACTTT.

CDR3 DNA: TGCGCCAGCACTCCGGGACGGCAAGAGACCCAGTACTTC. This gives the protein CASTPGRQETQYF. The genes are TRBV5-1 and TRBJ2-5, with D possibly being TRBD1 or TRBD2 (5 bases each). The CDR3 extends over 13 amino acids. Germline CDR1 reads SGHRS; CDR2 reads YFSETQ. V was cut by 6 bases and J by 2 bases, with 11 bases left in between. Looking up the rest from reference TRBV5-1 and TRBJ2-5 gives the full variable domain: KAGVTQTPRYLIKTRGQQVTLSCSPISGHRSVSWYQQTPGQGLQFLFEYFSETQRNKGNFPGRFSGRQFSNSRSEMNVSTLELGDSALYLCASTPGRQETQYFGPGTRLLVL.

This chain connects TRBV19 to TRBJ2-7, with 7 bases lining up with TRBD1. Germline values: CDR1 LNHDA, CDR2 SQIVND (reference sequence). V shed 5 bases, J shed 2 bases, and the junction held 9 bases outside the gene matches. The CDR3 is 15 amino acids. CDR3 amino acids: CASSGPGQSAYEQYF. The CDR3 DNA reads TGTGCCAGTAGTGGACCGGGACAGTCGGCCTACGAGCAGTACTTC.

The chain is built from TRBV15 and TRBJ2-7; TRBD1 matches 7 bases. Per the germline V gene, CDR1 is LNHNV and CDR2 is YYDKDF (reference sequence). The CDR3 covers 14 residues. With 5 bases clipped from V and 3 bases from J, the junction kept 7 bases outside the gene matches. The CDR3 sequence is CATSPRQGNYEQYF. For the CDR3, the DNA is TGTGCCACCAGCCCAAGACAGGGTAACTACGAGCAGTACTTC. The full variable domain, with the rest looked up from reference TRBV15 and TRBJ2-7, is DAMVIQNPRYQVTQFGKPVTLSCSQTLNHNVMYWYQQKSSQAPKLLFHYYDKDFNNEADTPDNFQSRRPNTSFCFLDIRSPGLGDTAMYLCATSPRQGNYEQYFGPGTRLTVT.

This clonotype has a count of ten or more. The CDR3 loop reads CASSRDTASNEQYF. CDR3 nucleotides: TGTGCCAGCAGCCGGGACACGGCTTCCAACGAGCAGTACTTC. V usage is TRBV6-5 and J usage is TRBJ2-7; tentatively, D is TRBD1 (6 bases). The CDR3 spans 14 residues. V was clipped by 6 bases and J by 5 bases, with 17 bases between them. The germline gives CDR1 MNHEY, CDR2 SVGAGI.

The chain couples TRBV7-2 to TRBJ2-1; D may be TRBD1 (5 bases). Trimming cost V 8 bases and J 0 bases, with 14 bases left between them. CDR1 is SGHTA and CDR2 is FQGNSA in the germline V gene. There are 15 residues in the CDR3. CDR3 region: CASQVARASYNEQFF. CDR3 DNA sequence: TGTGCCAGCCAAGTTGCCAGGGCCTCCTACAATGAGCAGTTCTTC.

This clonotype was detected ten times or more. The J gene is TRBJ2-3, the V gene TRBV20-1; 7 nucleotides agree with TRBD2. The V and J ends lost 0 bases and 4 bases, in that order; junction bases with no gene match: 4. The germline gives CDR1 DFQATT, CDR2 SNEGSKA (reference sequence). This CDR3 region has 14 residues. This CDR3 is CSARDLSGADTQYF. CDR3 sequence (DNA): TGCAGTGCTAGAGACCTAAGCGGGGCAGATACGCAGTATTTT.

This clonotype came up many times. The chain combines TRBV12-3 or TRBV12-4 with TRBJ2-6, with D unresolved. With 3 bases removed from V and 4 bases from J, the gap between germline ends came to 4 bases. The CDR3 spans 13 residues. The CDR3 bases are TGTGCCAGCAGTTTCTCCGGGGCCAACGTCCTGACTTTC. It is translated as CASSFSGANVLTF.

This clonotype has a count of ten or more. Sequence at one end of the junction differs from germline and may be a read error. The chain recombines TRBV19 with TRBJ1-6; no reliable D call. This CDR3 has 11 amino acids. CDR1 and CDR2 (germline): LNHDA, SQIVND (reference sequence). The CDR3 here is CASVRQNTLYF. DNA for the CDR3: TGTGCCAGCGTCCGTCAAAACACCTTGTACTTT.

There are a few counts of this clonotype. The rearrangement uses TRBV6-2 or TRBV6-3 and TRBJ2-7, with 7 bases that match TRBD2. This CDR3 spans 16 amino acids. Germline V gene lookup returns CDR1 MNHEY and CDR2 SVGEGT. J lost 7 bases, V lost 2 bases, and 14 bases had no gene match. The CDR3 region has the DNA TGTGCCAGCAGTTACCGCGCTCCGGGAGGTAGCCTGGAGCAGTACTTC. Translated, it gives CASSYRAPGGSLEQYF.

Many counts were recorded for this clonotype. The chain has TRBV28 and TRBJ2-7, with 9 positions matching TRBD1. CDR1 and CDR2 from the germline V gene are MDHEN and SYDVKM. The V and J ends lost 2 bases and 3 bases, in that order; junction bases with no gene match: 5. The CDR3 covers 15 residues. This CDR3 is CASSLRDRVIYEQYF. The CDR3 DNA reads as TGTGCCAGCAGTTTAAGGGACAGGGTTATCTACGAGCAGTACTTC.

This clonotype occurred many times. The CDR3 region is CSAPEGVLGNEQFF. The CDR3 DNA follows: TGCAGTGCCCCCGAGGGAGTCTTGGGCAATGAGCAGTTCTTC. This chain connects TRBV20-1 to TRBJ2-1, with a weak D call TRBD2 (5 bases). Germline V gene data show CDR1 as DFQATT and CDR2 as SNEGSKA (reference sequence). The CDR3 sequence is 14 residues long. V was cut by 6 bases and J by 6 bases, with 18 bases left in between.

This clonotype was seen ten or more times. The chain recombines TRBV6-5 with TRBJ1-1; D uncertain. The CDR3 has 11 residues. The germline V gene has CDR1 MNHEY and CDR2 SVGAGI. V shed 7 bases and J shed 5 bases, with 8 bases lying between them. CDR3 nucleotide sequence: TGTGCCAGCACGCGGGGAACTGAAGCTTTCTTT. This codes for CASTRGTEAFF.

This clonotype was observed at least ten times. The J gene is TRBJ1-1, the V gene TRBV20-1, with a possible D match to TRBD1 (5 bases). The V gene's germline CDR1 is DFQATT and CDR2 SNEGSKA (reference sequence). This CDR3 has 10 residues. Trimming removed 6 bases at V and 8 bases at J, with 10 bases between. The CDR3 loop is CSARATEAFF. CDR3 DNA sequence: TGCAGTGCCAGGGCGACCGAAGCTTTCTTT.

This clonotype was counted at least ten times. V usage is TRBV12-3 or TRBV12-4 and J usage is TRBJ2-7; D may be TRBD2 (5 bases). The V gene lost 3 bases and the J gene lost 4 bases, with 10 bases spanning the gap. This CDR3 has 13 residues. The CDR3 region is CASSLKAAYEQYF. The CDR3 DNA sequence: TGTGCCAGCAGTTTGAAAGCGGCATACGAGCAGTACTTC.

The J gene is TRBJ2-3, the V gene TRBV24-1, with 11 bases matching TRBD2. The CDR3 loop spans 14 amino acids. V lost 9 bases to trimming and J lost 6 bases; unmatched junction nucleotides: 7. CDR1 and CDR2 (germline): KGHDR, SFDVKD. Here the CDR3 DNA reads TGTGCCACCCGTAGCGGGAGGGTCGCCGATACGCAGTATTTT. As protein: CATRSGRVADTQYF.

This clonotype was picked up many times. The rearrangement joins TRBV5-6 to TRBJ1-2, with TRBD1 identical over 8 bases. After removal of 4 bases from V and 8 bases from J, the junction contained 13 bases not matched to a gene. The CDR3 is 15 residues long. Germline V CDR1 and CDR2: SGHDT, YYEEEE. CDR3 bases: TGTGCCAGCAGCCTACCCGACAGGGGACCTGCCGGCTACACCTTC. Amino acids: CASSLPDRGPAGYTF.

This clonotype was recorded many times. This chain uses TRBV10-3 with TRBJ2-2, with TRBD1 matching over 7 bases. CDR1 is ENHRY, CDR2 SYGVKD, per germline. This CDR3 has 14 amino acids. V was clipped by 8 bases and J by 2 bases; unmatched bases: 5. The CDR3 DNA sequence: TGTGCCATCCACGGGACAGCCAACACCGGGGAGCTGTTTTTT. Protein: CAIHGTANTGELFF.

The chain joins TRBV11-2 to TRBJ2-7; D uncertain. V was pared by 6 bases and J by 5 bases, with 20 bases between. The germline V gene has CDR1 SGHAT and CDR2 FQNNGV. The CDR3 consists of 15 residues. CDR3 sequence reads: CASRRWVRKMDEQYF. The DNA for the CDR3 is TGTGCCAGCAGGAGGTGGGTCAGAAAAATGGACGAGCAGTACTTC.

In this sample, this clonotype turned up many times. The J gene is TRBJ2-7, the V gene TRBV28; 11 bases are a match to TRBD1. This CDR3 has 19 residues. Germline assignment: CDR1 MDHEN and CDR2 SYDVKM. The V and J ends lost 4 bases and 2 bases, in that order; junction bases with no gene match: 16. As DNA, the CDR3 is TGTGCCAGCAGTTCATCCGGGACAGGGGGTCTACCCCCCCCCTACGAGCAGTACTTC. Translated: CASSSSGTGGLPPPYEQYF.

This clonotype was seen only a few times. The chain combines TRBV2 with TRBJ2-1; 9 bases agree with TRBD1. The CDR3 contains 15 residues. V trimming: 0 bases; J trimming: 9 bases; junction bases outside the gene matches: 6. The germline CDR1 and CDR2 sequences are SNHLY and FYNNEI. CDR3 coding DNA: TGTGCCAGCAGTGAAGCCGGGACAGGGTTTACTGAGCAGTTCTTC. Amino acids: CASSEAGTGFTEQFF.

This clonotype showed up many times. The rearrangement uses TRBV28 and TRBJ2-3; D is unclear. Germline V gene sequence: CDR1 MDHEN, CDR2 SYDVKM. This CDR3 contains 16 residues. Trimming stripped 5 bases from V and 7 bases from J, with 22 bases between. CDR3 nucleotide sequence: TGTGCCAGCAGTCCTCTTTATGGCGAAGCCATAAATACGCAGTATTTT. As protein: CASSPLYGEAINTQYF.

This clonotype has at least ten counts. The CDR3 loop reads CASRASGANVLTF. The CDR3 nucleotides read TGTGCCAGCAGAGCGAGTGGGGCCAACGTCCTGACTTTC. The rearrangement links TRBV6-2 or TRBV6-3 to TRBJ2-6; D remains ambiguous. The CDR3 spans 13 residues. The ends were cut back, 6 bases at V and 3 bases at J, with 6 bases in the middle. Germline CDR1 reads MNHEY; CDR2 reads SVGEGT.